This T cell receptor (beta chain) was sequenced in a study of blood T cell repertoires in COVID-19. Authors' data handling: Amplification from reference gene primers served as the basis for estimated nucleated cell counts. Generated by immunoSEQ multiplex PCR, the TCRdb table keeps only in-frame clones and is missing some. D and trimming come from the DNA, and the V and J calls and clone size come from that table. The sample carries some 370,000 clones, approximately 88% recorded once. Trimming pared 0 bases from V and 1 base from J, leaving 9 bases between. Looked up from germline, CDR1 is MNHNY and CDR2 is SVGAGI (reference sequence). The CDR3 sequence is 15 residues long.

The sequence was collected from a man between 35 and 55 years old with acute or convalescent COVID-19. Sequencing was done on a sample of peripheral blood. The rearrangement uses TRBV6-6 and TRBJ2-5, with TRBD2 as a possible D gene (5 bases). The chain's CDR3 is CASSYSRGSQETQYF. CDR3 coding DNA: TGTGCCAGCAGTTACTCGAGAGGGTCCCAAGAGACCCAGTACTTC.